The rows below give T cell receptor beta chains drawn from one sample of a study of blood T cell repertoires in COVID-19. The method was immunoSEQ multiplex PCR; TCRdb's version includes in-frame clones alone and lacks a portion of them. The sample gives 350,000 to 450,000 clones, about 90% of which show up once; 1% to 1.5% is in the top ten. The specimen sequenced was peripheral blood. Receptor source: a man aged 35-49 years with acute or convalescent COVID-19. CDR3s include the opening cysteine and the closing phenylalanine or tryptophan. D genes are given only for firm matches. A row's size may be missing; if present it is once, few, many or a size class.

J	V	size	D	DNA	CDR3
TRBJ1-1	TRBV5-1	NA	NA	TGCGCCAGCAGCTTGGGCGGGGGGACCTACACTGAAGCTTTCTTT	CASSLGGGTYTEAFF
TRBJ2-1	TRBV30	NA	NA	TGTGCCTGGAGTGTACCATTTGTGGGTGGCAGGGCGAATGAGCAGTTCTTC	CAWSVPFVGGRANEQFF
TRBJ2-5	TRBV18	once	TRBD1	TGTGCCAGCTCACTACAGGGGGCTGAAGAGACCCAGTACTTC	CASSLQGAEETQYF
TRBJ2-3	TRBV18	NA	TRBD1	TGTGCCAGCTCACCACGACAGGGTACGGATACGCAGTATTTT	CASSPRQGTDTQYF
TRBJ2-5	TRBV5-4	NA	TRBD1	TGTGCCAGCAGAGCAGACAGGGGGCGAGAGACCCAGTACTTC	CASRADRGRETQYF
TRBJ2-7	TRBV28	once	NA	TGTGCCAGCAACAACCTCACCGCAAGGTACTTC	CASNNLTARYF
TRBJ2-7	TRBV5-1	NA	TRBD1	TGCGCCAGCAGCAGGGAAGCGCAGGGGGCTTACGAGCAGTACTTC	CASSREAQGAYEQYF
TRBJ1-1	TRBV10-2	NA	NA	TGCGCCAGCAGTGAGACAGCCATGAACACTGAAGCTTTCTTT	CASSETAMNTEAFF
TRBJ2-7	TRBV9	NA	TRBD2	TGTGCCAGCAGCGACCCCGGAGGGACTAGCGGGAGCGAGCAGTACTTC	CASSDPGGTSGSEQYF
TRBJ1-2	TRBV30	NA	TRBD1	TGTGCCTGGTCGTCTACAGGGGGTTCTGGCTACACCTTC	CAWSSTGGSGYTF
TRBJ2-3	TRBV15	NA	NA	TGTGCCACCAGCAGGGCCTCCGGTAGCGCCGCCGATACGCAGTATTTT	CATSRASGSAADTQYF
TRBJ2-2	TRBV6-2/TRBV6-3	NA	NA	TGTGCCAGCAGTTACTGGCACCTCAAGAACACCGGGGAGCTGTTTTTT	CASSYWHLKNTGELFF
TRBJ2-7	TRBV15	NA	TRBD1	TGTGCCACCAGCAGAGGGACAGGGAAAAACGAGCAGTACTTC	CATSRGTGKNEQYF
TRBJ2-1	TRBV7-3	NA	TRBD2	TGTGCCAGCAGCACCGGGACTAGCGGTACCTACAATGAGCAGTTCTTC	CASSTGTSGTYNEQFF
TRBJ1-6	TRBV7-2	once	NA	TGTGCCAGCAGCTCCACCGACTATTCACCCCTCCACTTT	CASSSTDYSPLHF
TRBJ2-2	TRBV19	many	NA	TGTGCCAGTAACAGGCCCGGGGAGCTGTTTTTT	CASNRPGELFF
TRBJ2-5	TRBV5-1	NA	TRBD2	TGCGCCAGCAGCTCCTTAGTTCGAGGGACGGGACTATCGGCTGAGACCCAGTACTTC	CASSSLVRGTGLSAETQYF
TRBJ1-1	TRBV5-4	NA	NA	TGTGCCAGCAGCCAGAACACTGAAGCTTTCTTT	CASSQNTEAFF
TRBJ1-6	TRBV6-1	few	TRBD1	TGTGCCAGCACTGACTGGGACAGGGGGACGAATTCACCCCTCCACTTT	CASTDWDRGTNSPLHF
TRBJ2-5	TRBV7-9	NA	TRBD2	TGTGCCAGCAGCGATACCGGGACTAGCGGGAGAAGGGTAGAGACCCAGTACTTC	CASSDTGTSGRRVETQYF
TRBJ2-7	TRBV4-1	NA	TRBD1	TGCGCCAGCAGCCAACCCCGACAGGGGATGGAGTACGAGCAGTACTTC	CASSQPRQGMEYEQYF
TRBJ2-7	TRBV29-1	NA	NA	TGCAGCGTTGTGAGGGTATCCTACGAGCAGTACTTC	CSVVRVSYEQYF
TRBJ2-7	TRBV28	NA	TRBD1	TGTGCCAGCAGTTCGGGGACAGGTACCTACGAGCAGTACTTC	CASSSGTGTYEQYF
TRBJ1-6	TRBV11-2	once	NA	TGTGCCAGCAGCCCAGACAGGAGCTCCTATAATTCACCCCTCCACTTT	CASSPDRSSYNSPLHF
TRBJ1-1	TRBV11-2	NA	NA	TGTGCCAGCAGCTTATGGGACAATGAAGCTTTCTTT	CASSLWDNEAFF
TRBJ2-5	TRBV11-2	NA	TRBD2	TGTGCCAGCAGCGCAGCCGGGACTAGACAAGAGACCCAGTACTTC	CASSAAGTRQETQYF
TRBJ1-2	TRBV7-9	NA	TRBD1	TGTGCCAGCAGACCAGGACAGGGAGCATGGTATGGCTACACCTTC	CASRPGQGAWYGYTF
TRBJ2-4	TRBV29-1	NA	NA	TGCAGCGTGGGCAGGGAGAGAGACATTCAGTACTTC	CSVGRERDIQYF
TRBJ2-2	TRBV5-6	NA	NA	TGTGCCAGCAGCAAAGGAGGGGCGAGCACCGGGGAGCTGTTTTTT	CASSKGGASTGELFF
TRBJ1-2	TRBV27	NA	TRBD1	TGTGCCAGCAGTTTAGATTTAAGGGGGCACGCCTATGGCTACACCTTC	CASSLDLRGHAYGYTF
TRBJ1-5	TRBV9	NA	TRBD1	TGTGCCAGCAGCGTAGGGACAGGGTCCAATCAGCCCCAGCATTTT	CASSVGTGSNQPQHF
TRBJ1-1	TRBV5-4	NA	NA	TGTGCCAGCAGCTTTCAGGGTTTAGACACTGAAGCTTTCTTT	CASSFQGLDTEAFF
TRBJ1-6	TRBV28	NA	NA	TGTGCCAGCAGTTTAGGCTCACCCCTCCACTTT	CASSLGSPLHF
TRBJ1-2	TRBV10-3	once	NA	TGTGCCATCAGTGTCGGAGCCTCCAACTATGGCTACACCTTC	CAISVGASNYGYTF
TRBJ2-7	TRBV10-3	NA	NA	TGTGCCATCAGAGTGGACTTGCGGTACGAGCAGTACTTC	CAIRVDLRYEQYF
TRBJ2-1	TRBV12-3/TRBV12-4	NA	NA	TGTGCCAGCAGTTTGCGGCTCCCTGGGGAGCAGTTCTTC	CASSLRLPGEQFF
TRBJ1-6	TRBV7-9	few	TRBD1	TGTGCCAGCAGCTCCGGGACAGGGGGTAATTCACCCCTCCACTTT	CASSSGTGGNSPLHF
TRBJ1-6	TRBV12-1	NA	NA	TGTGCCAGCAGCTTACGACAGCTACCTCAGGGGAATTCACCCCTCCACTTT	CASSLRQLPQGNSPLHF
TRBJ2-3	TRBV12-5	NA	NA	TGTGCTAGTGGCGAGTCCAGGGGCGCAGATACGCAGTATTTT	CASGESRGADTQYF
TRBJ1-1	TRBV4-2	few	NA	TGTGCCAGCAGCCAAGAGTGGCGGCAGAACACTGAAGCTTTCTTT	CASSQEWRQNTEAFF
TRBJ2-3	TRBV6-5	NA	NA	TGTGCCAGCAGCTGGGGAGAGGGGGCAGATACGCAGTATTTT	CASSWGEGADTQYF
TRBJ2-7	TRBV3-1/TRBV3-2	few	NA	TGTGCCAGCAGCCAAGACCCGGTTTCCTACGAGCAGTACTTC	CASSQDPVSYEQYF
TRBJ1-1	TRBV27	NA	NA	TGTGCCAGCAGTCCGGGCCCTTTTATGACAGAGAACACTGAAGCTTTCTTT	CASSPGPFMTENTEAFF
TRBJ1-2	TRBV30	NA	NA	TGTGCCTGGAGTGCGGGGGGAGGCTACACCTTC	CAWSAGGGYTF
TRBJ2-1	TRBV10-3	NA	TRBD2	TGTGCCATCAGTGCCCCCATGGCAGTAGCGGGAGGGGGGAATGAGCAGTTCTTC	CAISAPMAVAGGGNEQFF
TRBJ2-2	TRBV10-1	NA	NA	TGCGCCAGCAGTGAGTTGGCGGGCACCGGGGAGCTGTTTTTT	CASSELAGTGELFF
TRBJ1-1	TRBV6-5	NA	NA	TGTGCCAGCAGTTACTCCTCAGGCAGCAACACTGAAGCTTTCTTT	CASSYSSGSNTEAFF
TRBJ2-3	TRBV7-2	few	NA	TGTGCCAGCATCACCGGGGGGCTCGGCGATACGCAGTATTTT	CASITGGLGDTQYF
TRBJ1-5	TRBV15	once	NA	TGTGCCACCAGCAGAGGGAGGGTTAGCAATCAGCCCCAGCATTTT	CATSRGRVSNQPQHF
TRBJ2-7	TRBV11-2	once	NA	TGTGCCAGCAGCTTAGTGGAGGGCGGCGAGCAGTACTTC	CASSLVEGGEQYF
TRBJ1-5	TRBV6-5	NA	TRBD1	TGTGCCAGCAGTAAGGACAGGGGGCCACAGCCCCAGCATTTT	CASSKDRGPQPQHF
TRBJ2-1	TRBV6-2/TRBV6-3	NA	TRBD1	TGTGCCAGCAGTTACTCGAGAGGGGGCGGGAATGAGCAGTTCTTC	CASSYSRGGGNEQFF
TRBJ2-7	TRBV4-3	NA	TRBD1	TGCGCCAGCAGCCAAGTGGCCAGGGGGTACGAGCAGTACTTC	CASSQVARGYEQYF
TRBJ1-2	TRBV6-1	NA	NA	TGTGCCAGCAGTGACCGGGTTCCGAGGCGTGATGGCTACACCTTC	CASSDRVPRRDGYTF
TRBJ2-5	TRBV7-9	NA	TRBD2	TGTGCCAGCAGGCTTAGCGGGGGGGCTGAAGAGACCCAGTACTTC	CASRLSGGAEETQYF
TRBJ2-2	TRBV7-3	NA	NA	TGTGCCAGCAGCTTACCCCCTACTAGATTGGCCACCGGGGAGCTGTTTTTT	CASSLPPTRLATGELFF
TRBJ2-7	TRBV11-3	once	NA	TGTGCCAGCAGCTTAGATAGTGAGCCCTCCTACGAGCAGTACTTC	CASSLDSEPSYEQYF